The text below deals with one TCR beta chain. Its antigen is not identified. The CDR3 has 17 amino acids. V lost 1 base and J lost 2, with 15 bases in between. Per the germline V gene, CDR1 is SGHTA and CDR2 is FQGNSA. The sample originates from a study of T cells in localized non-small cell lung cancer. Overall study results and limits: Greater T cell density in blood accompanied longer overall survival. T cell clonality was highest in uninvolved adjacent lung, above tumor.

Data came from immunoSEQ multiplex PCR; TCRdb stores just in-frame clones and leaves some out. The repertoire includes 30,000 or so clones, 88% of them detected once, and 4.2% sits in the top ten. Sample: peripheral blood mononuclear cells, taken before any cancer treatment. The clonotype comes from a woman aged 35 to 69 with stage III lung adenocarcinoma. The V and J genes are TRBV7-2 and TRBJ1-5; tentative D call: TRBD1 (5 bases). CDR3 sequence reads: CASSLGGMGFGNQPQHF. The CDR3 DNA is TGTGCCAGCAGCTTAGGGGGGATGGGGTTCGGCAATCAGCCCCAGCATTTT.